What follows are 13 T cell receptor beta chains derived from one specimen sequenced in a study of shared clonotypes between healthy human individuals (TCRdb year 2020). The library was built by means of the immunoSEQ multiplex PCR assay. TCRdb obtained this table from immuneACCESS and retained in-frame rearrangements with V and J assigned. These tables miss some clones; where compared with another copy, unresolved V genes account for less than half of the shortfall, and the remainder is unexplained. The sample profile shows roughly 2,300,000 clones; less than 95% of them were found once. Jointly, the top ten make up 0.37% of the sample. The sample comprised naive CD4+ T cells from PBMCs. The intended sense of this specimen's cell subset or site label: CD45RA+ positively selected. The receptors were sampled from a man aged 18 to 35 in good health. Some clones in this sample may be carry-over from other donors' samples.

The chain recombines TRBV28 with TRBJ2-1; 7 bases agree with TRBD2. The CDR3 loop spans 18 amino acids. The trim removed 5 bases at V and 4 bases at J, leaving 17 bases unmatched. Germline CDR1 is MDHEN and CDR2 is SYDVKM. The CDR3 sequence: CASSTRKHIGRWYNEQFF. CDR3 nucleotides: TGTGCCAGCAGTACCAGAAAACACATCGGGAGGTGGTACAATGAGCAGTTCTTC.

The chain uses TRBV19 and TRBJ1-1, with 7 bases lining up with TRBD1. The CDR3 is 17 amino acids. The junction had 9 bases not matched to a gene; V was cut back by 2 bases and J by 0 bases. In germline, CDR1 is LNHDA, CDR2 SQIVND (reference sequence). The CDR3 loop is CASSISTGHRVNTEAFF. In DNA form, the CDR3 reads TGTGCCAGTAGTATATCGACAGGGCACCGGGTGAACACTGAAGCTTTCTTT.

This clone was seen only once. The CDR3 DNA reads TGTGCCAGCAGTGAAGATACGGTACGGGGGGCAGGATCCTACAATGAGCAGTTCTTC. Translating gives CASSEDTVRGAGSYNEQFF. This rearrangement joins TRBV2 to TRBJ2-1, with D possibly matching TRBD2 (7 bases). Trimming stripped 1 base from V and 1 base from J, with 20 bases between. Germline assignment: CDR1 SNHLY and CDR2 FYNNEI. The CDR3 runs 19 residues.

This chain connects TRBV4-1 to TRBJ2-4, with 7 bases fitting TRBD2. Trimming cost V 0 bases and J 0 bases; bases outside gene matches: 14. Germline V gives CDR1 MGHRA, CDR2 YSYEKL. The CDR3 covers 20 residues. CDR3 region: CASSQDHGGRASLAKNIQYF. CDR3 sequence (DNA): TGCGCCAGCAGCCAAGATCACGGGGGGAGGGCCAGTTTAGCCAAAAACATTCAGTACTTC.

The DNA for the CDR3 is TGCGCCAGCAGCTCCACCAGGGCAGGGGCCTACGAGCAGTACTTC. Protein sequence: CASSSTRAGAYEQYF. This chain links TRBV5-1 with TRBJ2-7; D is perhaps TRBD1 (6 bases). Per germline, CDR1 SGHRS and CDR2 YFSETQ. CDR3 length equals 15 residues. V was cut by 3 bases and J by 2 bases, with 15 bases left in between.

The genes are TRBV29-1 and TRBJ2-2; D gene unclear. Trimming removed 6 bases at V and 3 bases at J, with 14 bases between. Germline loops: CDR1 SQVTM, CDR2 ANQGSEA. The CDR3 totals 14 residues. The CDR3 spells CSVSNGQYTGELFF. DNA for the CDR3: TGCAGCGTCTCAAACGGGCAGTACACCGGGGAGCTGTTTTTT.

The V call is TRBV14, the J call TRBJ2-5, with D tentatively TRBD1 or TRBD2 (5 bases each). The CDR3 sequence is 18 residues long. The ends were cut back, 0 bases at V and 1 base at J, with 18 bases in the middle. The germline V gene encodes CDR1 SGHDN and CDR2 FVKESK. Here the CDR3 DNA reads TGTGCCAGCAGCCAAGATAAGAGAGGGGCCCTGCTCCAAGAGACCCAGTACTTC. It translates to CASSQDKRGALLQETQYF.

The rearrangement joins TRBV2 to TRBJ1-3; D gene unclear. This CDR3 contains 13 residues. Germline V gives CDR1 SNHLY, CDR2 FYNNEI. Trimming cost V 3 bases and J 4 bases, with 7 bases left between them. The CDR3 DNA reads as TGTGCCAGCAGTGACAGGACCGGAAACACCATATATTTT. Residues: CASSDRTGNTIYF.

This chain joins TRBV5-4 and TRBJ2-5; TRBD1 or TRBD2 may be the D gene (5 bases each). Germline-derived CDR1 and CDR2 are SGHNT and YYREEE (reference sequence). V dropped 3 bases and J dropped 3 bases, with 12 bases sitting between them. This CDR3 is built from 14 residues. The CDR3 DNA follows: TGTGCCAGCAGCTCGATAGGGGAGAAAGAGACCCAGTACTTC. This translates into CASSSIGEKETQYF.

This clone was observed once. The rearrangement links TRBV28 to TRBJ1-2, with D tentatively TRBD1 (5 bases). Trimming left V 3 bases short and J 3 bases short, with 8 bases between. The CDR3 is 13 amino acids. Germline V gene lookup returns CDR1 MDHEN and CDR2 SYDVKM. CDR3 region: CASSFWGDYGYTF. In DNA form, the CDR3 reads TGTGCCAGCAGTTTTTGGGGGGACTATGGCTACACCTTC.

The gene calls are TRBV14 and TRBJ1-1; D remains ambiguous. There are 14 residues in the CDR3. Trimming took 4 bases from V and 1 from J, leaving 10 bases between them. The germline CDR1 and CDR2 sequences are SGHDN and FVKESK. CDR3 coding DNA: TGTGCCAGCAGCCCGGGGTGGCGGAACACTGAAGCTTTCTTT. This gives the protein CASSPGWRNTEAFF.

This clone was detected a few times. V gene TRBV18 combines with J gene TRBJ1-1, with TRBD1 matching 7 bases. Germline CDR1 and CDR2: KGHSH and LQKENI. The CDR3 length is 12 residues. Trimming at V came to 6 bases and at J to 8 bases, leaving 6 bases not matched to a gene. The CDR3 region has the DNA TGTGCCAGCTCGAGTCAGACAGGGGAAGCTTTCTTT. Translated, it gives CASSSQTGEAFF.

CDR3 loop: CASSLGWAGMNTGELFF. CDR3 DNA: TGTGCCAGCAGCTTGGGATGGGCAGGGATGAACACCGGGGAGCTGTTTTTT. The chain links TRBV5-6 to TRBJ2-2; possibly TRBD1 for D (5 bases). Trimming left V 0 bases short and J 1 base short, with 13 bases between. Germline V lookup: CDR1 SGHDT, CDR2 YYEEEE. The CDR3 loop spans 17 amino acids.